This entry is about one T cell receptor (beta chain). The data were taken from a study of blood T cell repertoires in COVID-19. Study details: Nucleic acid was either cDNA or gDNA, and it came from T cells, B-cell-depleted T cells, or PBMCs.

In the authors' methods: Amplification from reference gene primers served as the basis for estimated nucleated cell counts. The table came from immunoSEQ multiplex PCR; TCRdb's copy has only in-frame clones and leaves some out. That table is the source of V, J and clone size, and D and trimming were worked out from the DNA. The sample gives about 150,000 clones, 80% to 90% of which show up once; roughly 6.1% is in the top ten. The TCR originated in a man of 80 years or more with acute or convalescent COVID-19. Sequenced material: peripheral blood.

The CDR3 region has the DNA TGTGCCAGCAGCCTTACGGGGACAGACAAAGAGACCCAGTACTTC. Protein sequence: CASSLTGTDKETQYF. The chain is built from TRBV7-9 and TRBJ2-5; 7 bases are a match to TRBD1. Per germline, CDR1 SEHNR and CDR2 FQNEAQ (reference sequence). This CDR3 spans 15 amino acids. J gave up 3 bases and V 5 bases, and 9 bases lay outside the gene matches.